The T cell receptor (beta chain) described here comes from a study of identical twins. The study's findings and limits: Insertions were reduced in abundant cord blood beta clonotypes but not in memory repertoires.

Via MiXCR, TCRdb re-called the 5' RACE reads, giving one row per CDR3 protein. The repertoire holds some 1,600,000 distinct CDR3 sequences, 25% to 35% seen once, with around 0.3% in the top ten. As regards this clonotype: Antigen specificity is unknown.

The CDR3 length is 15 residues. V was shortened by 4 bases and J by 2 bases, with 12 bases between the two germline ends. Germline CDR1 is GTSNPN and CDR2 is SVGIG (reference sequence). The source material was cord blood. The chain combines TRBV30 with TRBJ1-6; D is ambiguous. The TCR was taken from a newborn girl in good health. Written as DNA, the CDR3 is TGTGCCTGGAAAGTACAGTACCCCTATAATTCACCCCTCCACTTT. As protein: CAWKVQYPYNSPLHF.